The 24 T cell receptor beta chains in this list originate from one sample, sequenced in a study of blood T cells in healthy people across ages. A J-beta primer mix and a sample-barcoded 5' primer were used in a second PCR of roughly 6 to 12 cycles. TCRdb re-analysed the 5' RACE reads in MiXCR, keeping a single row per CDR3 protein. The sample lists around 800,000 distinct CDR3 sequences, roughly 44% occurring once. The sample was blood. These receptors were collected from a man aged 55-75 years in good health.

The chain couples TRBV3-1 to TRBJ2-7, with D perhaps matching TRBD1 (6 bases). Germline CDR1 and CDR2: LGHDT and YNNKEL (reference sequence). V lost 1 base, J lost 2 bases, and 12 bases lay in between. This CDR3 contains 15 residues. The chain's CDR3 is CASSQASGAPYEQYF. The CDR3 nucleotides read TGTGCCAGCAGCCAAGCCTCAGGGGCGCCCTACGAGCAGTACTTC.

This chain joins TRBV28 and TRBJ1-5, with 10 positions matching TRBD1. Trimming cost V 6 bases and J 6 bases; bases outside gene matches: 8. The germline gives CDR1 MDHEN, CDR2 SYDVKM. The CDR3 consists of 15 residues. The CDR3 DNA reads TGTGCCAGCAGCTCGGACAGGGGGTTGGGTCAGCCCCAGCATTTT. Encoded protein: CASSSDRGLGQPQHF.

This clonotype appeared a few times. This chain uses TRBV4-1 with TRBJ2-2; TRBD2 agrees at 7 bases. The CDR3 spans 18 residues. Germline V gene lookup returns CDR1 MGHRA and CDR2 YSYEKL. The trim removed 0 bases at V and 4 bases at J, leaving 11 bases unmatched. CDR3 DNA sequence: TGCGCCAGCAGCCAAGAACCGGTTGGCGGGGGAGGCACCGGGGAGCTGTTTTTT. Translated, it gives CASSQEPVGGGGTGELFF.

Many counts were recorded for this clonotype. The chain carries TRBV29-1 and TRBJ2-1; D remains ambiguous. Trimming left V 7 bases short and J 2 bases short, with 3 bases between. The germline CDR1 and CDR2 sequences are SQVTM and ANQGSEA. The CDR3 length is 10 residues. CDR3 DNA: TGCAGCGGGACCTACAATGAGCAGTTCTTC. As protein: CSGTYNEQFF.

The CDR3 bases are TGTGCCAGCAGCTTACCAACAGGGACCGTATCGGGTTCACCCCTCCACTTT. It yields the protein CASSLPTGTVSGSPLHF. J is TRBJ1-6 and V is TRBV7-8; perhaps TRBD1 as D (6 bases). The germline CDR1 and CDR2 sequences are SGHVS and FQNEAQ. There are 17 residues in the CDR3. V shed 2 bases and J shed 9 bases, with 20 bases lying between them.

This clonotype has a single count. The chain carries TRBV12-3 or TRBV12-4 and TRBJ2-5; 8 nucleotides line up with TRBD1. The CDR3 is 11 amino acids. The V segment lost 6 bases and the J segment 11 bases; nucleotides outside the gene matches: 5. CDR3: CASRKQGEQYF. The CDR3 nucleotides read TGTGCCAGCAGGAAACAGGGGGAGCAGTACTTC.

V usage is TRBV4-2 and J usage is TRBJ2-3; unclear D gene. Trimming removed 2 bases at V and 0 bases at J, with 6 bases between. CDR1 and CDR2 (germline): LGHNA, YNFKEQ. This CDR3 spans 14 amino acids. The CDR3: CASSQKDSTDTQYF. As DNA, the CDR3 is TGTGCCAGCAGCCAAAAAGACAGCACAGATACGCAGTATTTT.

The rearrangement joins TRBV11-3 to TRBJ2-1; D remains unclear. Germline V gives CDR1 SGHNT, CDR2 YENEEA. V was trimmed by 0 bases and J by 9 bases, leaving 6 bases between them. The CDR3 has 12 amino acids. In DNA, the CDR3 is TGTGCCAGCAGCTTAGATTCCGGTGAGCAGTTCTTC. Translation gives CASSLDSGEQFF.

J is TRBJ1-5 and V is TRBV21-1. TRBV21-1 is a documented pseudogene. The CDR3 has 19 amino acids. The CDR3 nucleotides read TGTGCCAGCAGCAAAGTTTCGGACACCCTGCTAGACAGCAATCGGCCCCAGCATTTT. It is translated as CASSKVSDTLLDSNRPQHF.

Notes on this clonotype: Germline is not matched at one junction end, which may reflect a read error. The J gene is TRBJ1-4, the V gene TRBV6-5, with D unclear. This CDR3 comprises 14 residues. CDR1 MNHEY and CDR2 SVGAGI come from the germline V gene. Here the CDR3 DNA reads TGTGCCGGCAGTTACACCAGCTCTAATGAAAAACTGTTTTTT. Its translation is CAGSYTSSNEKLFF.

The J gene is TRBJ2-3, the V gene TRBV7-7; tentative D call: TRBD2 (6 bases). The V end was cut by 4 bases, the J end by 4 bases, with 9 bases between. The CDR3 has 13 amino acids. The germline gives CDR1 SSHAT, CDR2 FNYEAQ (reference sequence). The CDR3 spells CASSSRLADTQYF. The CDR3 coding sequence is TGTGCCAGCAGCTCCCGACTAGCAGATACGCAGTATTTT.

The chain couples TRBV12-5 to TRBJ2-1; TRBD2 matches 13 bases. V lost 1 base to trimming and J lost 9 bases; unmatched junction nucleotides: 3. Germline values: CDR1 LGHNT, CDR2 FRNRAP. CDR3 size: 15 residues. CDR3 bases: TGTGCTAGTGGTTTGGGGACTAGCGGGGGCACTGAGCAGTTCTTC. Protein sequence: CASGLGTSGGTEQFF.

This clonotype was observed once. The chain is built from TRBV19 and TRBJ2-1, with TRBD1 identical over 9 bases. The J segment lost 5 bases and the V segment lost 5 bases, leaving 4 bases of the junction unmatched. CDR3 length: 14 residues. The V gene's germline CDR1 is LNHDA and CDR2 SQIVND (reference sequence). The CDR3 here is CASSGDRVDNEQFF. The CDR3 region has the DNA TGTGCCAGTAGTGGGGACAGGGTAGACAATGAGCAGTTCTTC.

This sequence joins TRBV7-2 and TRBJ1-5, with TRBD1 matching over 7 bases. Losses at the gene ends were 3 bases for V and 3 bases for J; bases not matched to a gene: 5. The CDR3 spans 15 residues. In germline, CDR1 is SGHTA, CDR2 FQGNSA. The CDR3 loop is CASSFRQGHNQPQHF. CDR3 DNA sequence: TGTGCCAGCAGCTTCAGACAGGGTCACAATCAGCCCCAGCATTTT. Together with reference TRBV7-2 and TRBJ1-5, the CDR3 gives the full variable domain: GAGVSQSPSNKVTEKGKDVELRCDPISGHTALYWYRQSLGQGLEFLIYFQGNSAPDKSGLPSDRFSAERTGGSVSTLTIQRTQQEDSAVYLCASSFRQGHNQPQHFGDGTRLSIL.

This clonotype came up a few times. The V call is TRBV15, the J call TRBJ2-1; TRBD2 agrees at 7 bases. CDR3 size: 15 residues. V lost 0 bases, J lost 3 bases, and 2 bases stayed unmatched. Germline V gene data show CDR1 as LNHNV and CDR2 as YYDKDF (reference sequence). CDR3 sequence reads: CATSRDRDYYNEQFF. Written as DNA, the CDR3 is TGTGCCACCAGCAGAGATCGGGACTACTACAATGAGCAGTTCTTC.

This clonotype was observed once. The rearrangement links TRBV6-5 to TRBJ2-3, with 8 bases fitting TRBD2. Germline V gives CDR1 MNHEY, CDR2 SVGAGI. The J segment lost 2 bases and the V segment lost 3 bases, leaving 4 bases of the junction unmatched. The CDR3 runs 15 residues. CDR3 sequence (DNA): TGTGCCAGCAGTTATGCACTAGCGGCCACAGATACGCAGTATTTT. The encoded protein is CASSYALAATDTQYF.

The V gene is TRBV12-3 or TRBV12-4, the J gene TRBJ1-1, with D hard to call. Trimming shortened V by 3 bases and J by 5 bases, and 13 bases separated the two germline ends. The CDR3 totals 14 residues. CDR3 nucleotide sequence: TGTGCCAGCAGTTTTAGGCCGGTAGGAACTGAAGCTTTCTTT. Amino acids: CASSFRPVGTEAFF.

This sequence joins TRBV21-1 and TRBJ2-7; TRBD1, as called in the table, went unchecked against the DNA. TRBV21-1 is designated a pseudogene. The CDR3 runs to 15 residues. The CDR3 bases are TGTGCCAGCAGCAAAGCTGCAGGGGGGGCCTACGAGCAGTACTTC. It encodes CASSKAAGGAYEQYF.

The chain links TRBV27 to TRBJ1-5, with 7 positions matching TRBD1. The CDR3 spans 15 residues. Per the germline V gene, CDR1 is MNHEY and CDR2 is SMNVEV (reference sequence). Trimming at V came to 5 bases and at J to 1 base, leaving 5 bases not matched to a gene. The CDR3 DNA reads TGTGCCAGCAGTCAAAGACAGGGCAGCAATCAGCCCCAGCATTTT. Its protein product is CASSQRQGSNQPQHF.

V and J are TRBV3-1 and TRBJ2-3; D not resolved. The CDR3 totals 13 residues. The germline V and J ends were trimmed by 9 bases and 1 base, with 11 bases remaining between them. The V gene's germline CDR1 is LGHDT and CDR2 YNNKEL (reference sequence). This CDR3 reads CASGGIRTDTQYF. The DNA for the CDR3 is TGTGCCAGTGGCGGCATTCGCACAGATACGCAGTATTTT.

This chain joins TRBV29-1 and TRBJ2-7; 8 nucleotides line up with TRBD1. Germline lookup yields CDR1 SQVTM and CDR2 ANQGSEA. The V segment lost 6 bases and the J segment 1 base; nucleotides outside the gene matches: 5. The CDR3 length is 13 residues. The chain's CDR3 is CSVSTGGSYEQYF. As DNA, the CDR3 is TGCAGCGTAAGCACAGGGGGGTCCTACGAGCAGTACTTC.

This chain uses TRBV18 with TRBJ2-5, with TRBD2 identical over 13 bases. Trimming removed 5 bases from V and 11 bases from J; junction bases left unmatched: 14. The length of the CDR3 is 16 residues. Per germline, CDR1 KGHSH and CDR2 LQKENI. CDR3 bases: TGTGCCAGCTCATCCAGGACTAGCGGGGGTGAAAATGAGCAGTACTTC. Its translation: CASSSRTSGGENEQYF.

This clonotype was counted a few times. The chain employs TRBV28 and TRBJ2-3; D may be TRBD2 (5 bases). The CDR3 consists of 14 residues. Trimming shortened V by 3 bases and J by 4 bases, and 11 bases separated the two germline ends. The germline CDR1 and CDR2 sequences are MDHEN and SYDVKM. CDR3 nucleotides: TGTGCCAGCAGTTTGGTAGCGAGCGCAGATACGCAGTATTTT. It is translated as CASSLVASADTQYF. The variable domain in full, completed from reference TRBV28 and TRBJ2-3, reads DVKVTQSSRYLVKRTGEKVFLECVQDMDHENMFWYRQDPGLGLRLIYFSYDVKMKEKGDIPEGYSVSREKKERFSLILESASTNQTSMYLCASSLVASADTQYFGPGTRLTVL.

The chain uses TRBV12-3 or TRBV12-4 and TRBJ1-1; the D gene is possibly TRBD1 (6 bases). This CDR3 comprises 16 residues. Deletions cut 6 bases from V and 5 bases from J, with 22 bases between. For the CDR3, the DNA is TGTGCCAGCAGGCCCTCAGGGGCGCGTGTCATTACTGAAGCTTTCTTT. This encodes CASRPSGARVITEAFF.